This TCR beta chain was retrieved from a study of a mutant IDH1 vaccine in newly diagnosed glioma. About this clone: Its antigen is undetermined.

Time point meaning: week 5, during vaccination. Doses of 300 ug of mutant IDH1 20-mer peptide were given with topical imiquimod. Produced via immunoSEQ multiplex PCR; TCRdb's table is partial and in-frame only. This table holds over 50,000 clones, about 90% found once. The germline V gene encodes CDR1 SGHRS and CDR2 YFSETQ. Deletions cut 0 bases from V and 6 bases from J, with 12 bases between. The CDR3 is 14 amino acids. The specimen was PBMCs, collected from a glioma patient whose treatment included an IDH1 peptide vaccine. The receptor's source is a woman in her forties with glioma. The chain joins TRBV5-1 to TRBJ1-2, with D perhaps matching TRBD1 (6 bases). The chain's CDR3 is CASSLVGTQDGYTF. The CDR3 nucleotides read TGCGCCAGCAGCTTGGTTGGGACACAGGATGGCTACACCTTC.